Listed here is a single T cell receptor (beta chain). The antigen is unknown. This record belongs to a study of T cell repertoires in cytomegalovirus infection. Study-wide context: Public TCR beta signature analysis indicated the presence of both CMV infection and matching HLA type. Overall study results and limits: HLA-C-restricted, CMV-specific TCR beta clonotypes were dominant ex vivo.

TCRdb independently ran MiXCR on the reads; one entry per CDR3 protein. The sample consists of about a million distinct CDR3 sequences, around 29% of them appearing once. This CDR3 contains 13 residues. CDR1 is MNHEY, CDR2 SMNVEV, per germline (reference sequence). V gave up 7 bases and J gave up 15 bases, with 22 bases separating them. This clonotype originated in a human donor in good health (CMV status not recorded). Some clones in this sample may be carry-over from other donors' samples. The gene calls are TRBV27 and TRBJ2-1; D possibly uses TRBD1 or TRBD2 (6 bases each). This specimen was cultured CD8+ T cells from PBMCs, taken from culture after CMV antigen stimulation. Here the CDR3 reads CASNMGWNREAFF. As DNA, the CDR3 is TGTGCCAGCAACATGGGGTGGAACAGGGAGGCGTTCTTC.